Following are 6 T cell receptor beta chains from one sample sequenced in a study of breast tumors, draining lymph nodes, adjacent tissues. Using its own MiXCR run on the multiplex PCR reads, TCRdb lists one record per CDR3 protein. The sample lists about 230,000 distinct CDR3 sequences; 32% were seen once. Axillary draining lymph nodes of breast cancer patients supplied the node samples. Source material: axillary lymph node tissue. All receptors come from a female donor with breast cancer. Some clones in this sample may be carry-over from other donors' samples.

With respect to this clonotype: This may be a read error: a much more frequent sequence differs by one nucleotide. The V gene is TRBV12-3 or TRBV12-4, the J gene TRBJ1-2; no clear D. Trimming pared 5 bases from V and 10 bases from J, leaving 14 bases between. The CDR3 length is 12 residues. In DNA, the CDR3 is TGTGCCAGCAGTACCTCGCTTCCTCACTACACCTTC. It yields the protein CASSTSLPHYTF.

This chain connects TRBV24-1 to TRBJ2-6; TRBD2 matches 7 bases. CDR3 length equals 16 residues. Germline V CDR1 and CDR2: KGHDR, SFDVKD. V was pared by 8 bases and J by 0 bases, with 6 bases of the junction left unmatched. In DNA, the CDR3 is TGTGCCACCAAGGGAGGGCGAGACTCTGGGGCCAACGTCCTGACTTTC. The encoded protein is CATKGGRDSGANVLTF.

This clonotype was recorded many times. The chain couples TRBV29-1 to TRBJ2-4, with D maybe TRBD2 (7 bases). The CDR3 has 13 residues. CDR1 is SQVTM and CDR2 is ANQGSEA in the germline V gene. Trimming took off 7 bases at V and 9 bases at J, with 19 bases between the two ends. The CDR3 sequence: CSAGGGSDGIQYF. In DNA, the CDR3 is TGCAGCGCCGGGGGCGGGAGCGACGGCATTCAGTACTTC.

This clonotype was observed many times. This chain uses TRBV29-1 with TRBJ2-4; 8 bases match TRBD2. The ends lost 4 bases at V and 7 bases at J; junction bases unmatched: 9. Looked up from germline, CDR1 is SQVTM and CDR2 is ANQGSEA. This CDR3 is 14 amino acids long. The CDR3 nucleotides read TGCAGCGTTGGGGGCGGGAGGATGGCGAACATTCAGTACTTC. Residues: CSVGGGRMANIQYF.

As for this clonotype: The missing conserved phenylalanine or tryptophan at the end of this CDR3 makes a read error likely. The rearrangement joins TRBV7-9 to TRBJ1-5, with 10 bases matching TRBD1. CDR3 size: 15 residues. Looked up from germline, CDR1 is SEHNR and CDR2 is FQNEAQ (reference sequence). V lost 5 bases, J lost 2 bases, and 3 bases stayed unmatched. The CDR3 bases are TGTGCCAGCAGCCCCGGGACAGGGGGCAATCAGCCCCAGCATTCT. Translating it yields CASSPGTGGNQPQHS.

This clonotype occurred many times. CDR3 protein: CASSFVGRERETQYF. CDR3 in DNA: TGTGCCAGCAGCTTTGTAGGACGGGAGCGAGAGACCCAGTACTTC. This chain uses TRBV5-6 with TRBJ2-5; tentative D call: TRBD2 (6 bases). The CDR3 extends over 15 amino acids. Germline-derived CDR1 and CDR2 are SGHDT and YYEEEE. Trimming removed 2 bases from V and 4 bases from J, with 15 bases in between.